The entry below gives a single T cell receptor (beta chain) sequence along with its context. Which antigen it targets is not known. No qualities accompany the bases; no much larger clone lies one base away. Other DNA sequences in the same sample also yield this CDR3. This entry comes from a study of vaccination effects on CD4 cells after COVID-19 (dated by TCRdb to the early 2020s). Regarding the complete study: Across the study, the median time from the second dose to post-vaccine sampling was 72 days (range 14 to 241). The Oncomine TCR Beta short-read assay on an Illumina iSeq 100 was used to sequence cultures from other donors in the study. A total of roughly 9 COVID-19 convalescent patients and a handful of SARS-CoV-2-naive healthy vaccine recipients were included in the full study. The study compared SARS-CoV-2 spike-specific CD4+ TCR repertoires before and after mRNA vaccination in COVID-19 convalescent patients and infection-naive vaccine recipients. Overall results and qualifications from the work: Only a small number of convalescent patients were included, and no early post-infection timepoints were available, which limited the study. Among healthy vaccine recipients, nearly all vaccine-induced clones were SARS-CoV-2 mono-reactive, and only 1 of 255 was cross-reactive with common cold coronaviruses. At late post-vaccination timepoints, both infection-induced and vaccine-induced clones showed marked clonal contraction, consistent with waning T cell responses.

In the ViraFEST assay, PBMC were stimulated with viral peptide pools, and TCR sequencing was then used to find antigen-specific CD4+ T cell clonotypes based on their expansion. After about 10 days of culture, CD4+ T cells were isolated with the EasySep CD4+ T cell isolation kit. Two doses of either the BNT162b2 or the mRNA-1273 mRNA SARS-CoV-2 vaccine were administered to participants. None of the healthy vaccine recipients had a prior SARS-CoV-2 infection, which was confirmed by nucleocapsid antibody tests that came back negative both before and after vaccination. Some 2 million PBMC per well were cultured with approximately 10 ug/ml peptides in IMDM containing 5% human AB serum, about 9.6 IU/ml IL-2 and gentamicin. On days 3 and 7, half of the culture medium was replaced with fresh IL-2-containing medium. Unless noted otherwise, every peptide stimulation condition was grown in triplicate wells. PBMC were separated from whole blood using Ficoll-Paque Plus gradient centrifugation and were then either cryopreserved at -140C or used fresh. Overlapping peptide pools spanned the spike proteins of SARS-CoV-2 and the common cold coronaviruses HCoV-NL63, HCoV-OC43 and HCoV-229E. Genomic DNA was extracted from cultured CD4+ T cells with the QIAamp micro DNA kit.

The method behind the library was the immunoSEQ multiplex PCR assay. DNA from the cultured, isolated CD4+ T cells was subjected to TCR beta CDR3 sequencing. Regarding the original processing steps: The analysis removed non-productive TCR sequences, trimmed reads to the CDR3 region, and retained only CDR3s that were 7 or more amino acids long. The MANAFEST web app was used to identify antigen-specific clonotypes by comparing expansion in peptide wells with expansion in reference cultures. To be called positive, a clone needed expansion at FDR<0.05 compared with the reference and with all other wells, an odds ratio greater than 5, and a frequency greater than 0.1% in two replicate wells. A clonotype was defined as cross-reactive if the clonotype was significantly expanded both in SARS-CoV-2 spike wells and in at least one common cold coronavirus spike condition. Levenshtein distance calculated with the stringdist R package was used to assess CDR3 similarity, and unrooted trees were constructed with ape in R 3.6.1. The immuneACCESS repertoire file appears here via TCRdb, limited to in-frame rearrangements. These files lack a portion of the clones; in checked studies, under half of the deficit traces to unresolved V genes, and the cause of the others is not known. V and J calls and clone size come straight from that table; D and trimming were deduced from the DNA. The sample contains roughly 20,000 clones, approximately 72% of them found a single time. Of the sample, more than 8.5% is held by the ten largest clones.

Sample: CD4+ T cells from PBMCs cultured with HCoV-NL63 spike peptides, taken after COVID-19 vaccination. Explained via the paper, the cell subset or site label denotes: HCoV-NL63 spike overlapping peptide pool stimulation. This receptor was taken from a human donor who received a COVID-19 vaccine.

The CDR3 region has the sequence CASSILRATDTQYF. The DNA reads as follows: TGTGCCAGTAGTATCCTAAGGGCCACAGATACGCAGTATTTT. Rearrangement joined TRBV19 to TRBJ2-3; the D gene assignment is ambiguous. The CDR3 numbers 14 residues from cysteine through phenylalanine. The read is trimmed to its CDR3 DNA, 42 bases read in frame from base 1. Reading the germline V gene (reference sequence) gives CDR1 LNHDA and CDR2 SQIVND. Trimming removed 3 bases from V and 2 bases from J, leaving 9 bases between the germline ends.